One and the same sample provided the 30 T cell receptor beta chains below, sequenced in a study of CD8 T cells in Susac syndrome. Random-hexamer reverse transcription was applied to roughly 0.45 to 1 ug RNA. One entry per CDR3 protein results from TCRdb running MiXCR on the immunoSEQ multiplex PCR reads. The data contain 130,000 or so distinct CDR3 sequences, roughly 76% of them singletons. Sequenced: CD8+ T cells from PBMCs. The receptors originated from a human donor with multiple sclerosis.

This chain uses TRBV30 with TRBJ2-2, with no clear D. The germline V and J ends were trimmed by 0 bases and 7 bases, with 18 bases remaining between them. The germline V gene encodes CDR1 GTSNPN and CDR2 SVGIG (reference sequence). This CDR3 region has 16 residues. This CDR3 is CAWSVSRKVYFGELFF. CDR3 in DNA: TGTGCCTGGAGTGTAAGCAGGAAGGTTTATTTCGGGGAGCTGTTTTTT.

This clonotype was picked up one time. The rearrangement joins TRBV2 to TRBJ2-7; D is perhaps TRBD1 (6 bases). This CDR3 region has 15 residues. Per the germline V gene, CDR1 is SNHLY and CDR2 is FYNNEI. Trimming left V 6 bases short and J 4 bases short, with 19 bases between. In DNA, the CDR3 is TGTGCCAGCAGCGAAAGCGACCCGGGACAATACGAGCAGTACTTC. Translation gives CASSESDPGQYEQYF.

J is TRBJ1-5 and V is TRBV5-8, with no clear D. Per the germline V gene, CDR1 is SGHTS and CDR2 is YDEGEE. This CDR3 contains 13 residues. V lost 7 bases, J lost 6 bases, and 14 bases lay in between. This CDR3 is CASRGWVGQPQHF. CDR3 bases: TGTGCCAGCCGTGGATGGGTGGGTCAGCCCCAGCATTTT.

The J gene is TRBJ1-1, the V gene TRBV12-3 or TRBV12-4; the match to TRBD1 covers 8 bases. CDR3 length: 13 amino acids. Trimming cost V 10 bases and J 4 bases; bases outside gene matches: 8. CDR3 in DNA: TGTGCCATCCTGCAGGGGGCGCGCACTGAAGCTTTCTTT. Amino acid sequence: CAILQGARTEAFF.

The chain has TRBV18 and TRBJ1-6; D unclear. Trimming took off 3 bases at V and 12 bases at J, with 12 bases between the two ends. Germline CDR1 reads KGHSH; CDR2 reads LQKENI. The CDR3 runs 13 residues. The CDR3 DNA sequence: TGTGCCAGCTCACCTACGGACGGAATACCCCTCCACTTT. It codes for CASSPTDGIPLHF.

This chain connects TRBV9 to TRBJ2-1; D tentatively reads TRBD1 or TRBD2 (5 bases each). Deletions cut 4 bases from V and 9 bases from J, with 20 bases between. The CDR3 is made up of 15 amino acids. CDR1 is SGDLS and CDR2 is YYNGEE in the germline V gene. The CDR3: CASSTTGTSPIEQFF. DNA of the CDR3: TGTGCCAGCAGCACAACCGGGACCTCCCCAATTGAGCAGTTCTTC.

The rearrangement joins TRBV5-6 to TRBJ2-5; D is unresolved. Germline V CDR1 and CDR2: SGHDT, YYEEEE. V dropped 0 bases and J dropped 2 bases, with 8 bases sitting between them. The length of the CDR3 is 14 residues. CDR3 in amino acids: CASSLELGQETQYF. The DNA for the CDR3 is TGTGCCAGCAGCTTGGAGCTGGGACAAGAGACCCAGTACTTC. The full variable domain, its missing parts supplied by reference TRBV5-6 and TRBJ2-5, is DAGVTQSPTHLIKTRGQQVTLRCSPKSGHDTVSWYQQALGQGPQFIFQYYEEEERQRGNFPDRFSGHQFPNYSSELNVNALLLGDSALYLCASSLELGQETQYFGPGTRLLVL.

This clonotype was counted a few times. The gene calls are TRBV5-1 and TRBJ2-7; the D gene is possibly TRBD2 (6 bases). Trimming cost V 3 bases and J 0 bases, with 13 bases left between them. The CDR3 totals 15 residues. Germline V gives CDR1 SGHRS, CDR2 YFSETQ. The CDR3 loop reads CASSWGLGGSYEQYF. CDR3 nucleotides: TGCGCCAGCAGCTGGGGTCTCGGGGGCTCCTACGAGCAGTACTTC.

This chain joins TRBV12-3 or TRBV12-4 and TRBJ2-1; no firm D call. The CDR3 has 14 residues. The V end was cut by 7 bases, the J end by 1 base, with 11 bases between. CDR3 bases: TGTGCCAGCACTCCGACGGTTTCCTACAATGAGCAGTTCTTC. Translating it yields CASTPTVSYNEQFF.

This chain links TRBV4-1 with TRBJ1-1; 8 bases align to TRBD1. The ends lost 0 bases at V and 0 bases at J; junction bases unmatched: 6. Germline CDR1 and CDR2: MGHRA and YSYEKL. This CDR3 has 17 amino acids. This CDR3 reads CASSQDWTGRMNTEAFF. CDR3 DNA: TGCGCCAGCAGCCAAGACTGGACAGGGCGCATGAACACTGAAGCTTTCTTT.

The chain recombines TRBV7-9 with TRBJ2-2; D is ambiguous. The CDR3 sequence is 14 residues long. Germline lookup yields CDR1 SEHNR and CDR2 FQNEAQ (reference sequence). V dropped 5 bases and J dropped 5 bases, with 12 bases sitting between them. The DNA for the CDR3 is TGTGCCAGCAGCCCGCGGACGGCGACCGGGGAGCTGTTTTTT. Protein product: CASSPRTATGELFF.

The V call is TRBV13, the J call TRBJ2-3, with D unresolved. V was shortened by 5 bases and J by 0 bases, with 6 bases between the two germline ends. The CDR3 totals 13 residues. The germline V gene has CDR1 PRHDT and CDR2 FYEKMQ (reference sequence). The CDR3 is CASSISSTDTQYF. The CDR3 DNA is TGTGCCAGCAGCATATCTAGCACAGATACGCAGTATTTT.

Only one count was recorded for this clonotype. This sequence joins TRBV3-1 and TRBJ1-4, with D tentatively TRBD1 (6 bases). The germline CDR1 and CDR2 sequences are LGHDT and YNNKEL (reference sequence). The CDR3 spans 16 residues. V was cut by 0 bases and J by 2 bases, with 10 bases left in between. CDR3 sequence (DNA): TGTGCCAGCAGCCAAGACTGGGGGGCTACTAATGAAAAACTGTTTTTT. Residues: CASSQDWGATNEKLFF.

The CDR3: CASSYSGRVTLPYNEQFF. The CDR3 region has the DNA TGTGCCAGCAGTTATAGCGGGAGGGTAACCCTTCCCTACAATGAGCAGTTCTTC. This chain links TRBV12-3 or TRBV12-4 with TRBJ2-1; TRBD2 agrees at 11 bases. The CDR3 is 18 residues long. After removal of 4 bases from V and 2 bases from J, the junction contained 10 bases not matched to a gene.

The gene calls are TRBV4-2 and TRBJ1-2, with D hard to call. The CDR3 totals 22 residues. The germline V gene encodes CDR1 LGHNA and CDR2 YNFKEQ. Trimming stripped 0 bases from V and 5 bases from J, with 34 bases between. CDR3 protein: CASSQDSEVYRVLFPPWYGYTF. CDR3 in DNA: TGTGCCAGCAGCCAAGATTCGGAAGTCTACCGGGTCCTATTCCCCCCTTGGTATGGCTACACCTTC.

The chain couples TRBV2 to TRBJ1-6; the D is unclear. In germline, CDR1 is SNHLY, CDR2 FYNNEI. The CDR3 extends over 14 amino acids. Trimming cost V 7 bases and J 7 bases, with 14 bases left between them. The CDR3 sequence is CASMRSGQNSPLHF. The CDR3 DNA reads TGTGCCAGCATGCGGTCCGGCCAAAATTCACCCCTCCACTTT.

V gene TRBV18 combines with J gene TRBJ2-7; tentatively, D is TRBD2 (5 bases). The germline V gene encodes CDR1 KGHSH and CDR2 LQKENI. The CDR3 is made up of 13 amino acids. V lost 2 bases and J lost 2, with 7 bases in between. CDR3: CASSPSEAYEQYF. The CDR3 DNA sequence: TGTGCCAGCTCACCATCGGAGGCCTACGAGCAGTACTTC.

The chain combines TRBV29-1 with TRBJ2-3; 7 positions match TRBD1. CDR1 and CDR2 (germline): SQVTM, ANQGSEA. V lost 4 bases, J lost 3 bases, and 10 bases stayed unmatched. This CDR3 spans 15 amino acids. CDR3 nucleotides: TGCAGCGTTGTACCGGGACAGAGTAGTACAGATACGCAGTATTTT. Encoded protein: CSVVPGQSSTDTQYF.

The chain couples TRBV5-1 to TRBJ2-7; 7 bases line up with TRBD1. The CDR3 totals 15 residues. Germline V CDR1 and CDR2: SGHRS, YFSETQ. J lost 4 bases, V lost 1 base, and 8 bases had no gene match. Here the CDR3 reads CASSLMPGQTYEQYF. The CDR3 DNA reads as TGCGCCAGCAGCTTGATGCCGGGACAGACTTACGAGCAGTACTTC.

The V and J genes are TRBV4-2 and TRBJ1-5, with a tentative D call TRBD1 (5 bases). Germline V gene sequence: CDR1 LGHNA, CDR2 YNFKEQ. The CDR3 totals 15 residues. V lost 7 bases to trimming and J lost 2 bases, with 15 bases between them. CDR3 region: CASTSGGGGNQPQHF. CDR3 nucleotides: TGTGCCAGCACCTCCGGGGGTGGCGGCAATCAGCCCCAGCATTTT.

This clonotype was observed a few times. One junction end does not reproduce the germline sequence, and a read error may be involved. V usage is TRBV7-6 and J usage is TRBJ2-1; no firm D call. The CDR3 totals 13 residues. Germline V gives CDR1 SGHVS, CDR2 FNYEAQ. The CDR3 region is CASSSRVGAEQFF. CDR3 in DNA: TGTGCTAGCAGCTCACGAGTGGGCGCCGAGCAGTTCTTC. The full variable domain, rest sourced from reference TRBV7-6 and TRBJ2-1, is GAGVSQSPRYKVTKRGQDVALRCDPISGHVSLYWYRQALGQGPEFLTYFNYEAQQDKSGLPNDRFSAERPEGSISTLTIQRTEQRDSAMYRCASSSRVGAEQFFGPGTRLTVL.

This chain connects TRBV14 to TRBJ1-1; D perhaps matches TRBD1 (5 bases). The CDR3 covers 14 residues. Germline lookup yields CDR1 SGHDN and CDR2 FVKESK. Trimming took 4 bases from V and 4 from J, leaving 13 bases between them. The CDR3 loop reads CASSRLGDLTEAFF. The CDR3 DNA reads TGTGCCAGCAGCCGACTTGGGGACCTCACTGAAGCTTTCTTT.

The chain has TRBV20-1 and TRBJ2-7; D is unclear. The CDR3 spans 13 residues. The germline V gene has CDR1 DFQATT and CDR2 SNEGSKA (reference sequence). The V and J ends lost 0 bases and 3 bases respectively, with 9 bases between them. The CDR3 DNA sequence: TGCAGTGCTAGAGATCCGGGCAGCTACGAGCAGTACGTC. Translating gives CSARDPGSYEQYV.

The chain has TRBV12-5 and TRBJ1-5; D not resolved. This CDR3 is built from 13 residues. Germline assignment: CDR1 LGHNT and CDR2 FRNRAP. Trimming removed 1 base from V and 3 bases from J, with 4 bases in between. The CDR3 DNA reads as TGTGCTAGTGGTTTGGCCCTCAATCAGCCCCAGCATTTT. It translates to CASGLALNQPQHF.

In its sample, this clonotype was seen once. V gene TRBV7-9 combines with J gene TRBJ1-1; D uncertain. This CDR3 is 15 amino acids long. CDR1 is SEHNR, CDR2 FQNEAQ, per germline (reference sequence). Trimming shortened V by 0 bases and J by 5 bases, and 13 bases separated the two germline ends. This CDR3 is CASSLAGFILTEAFF. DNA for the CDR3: TGTGCCAGCAGCTTAGCCGGATTTATACTTACTGAAGCTTTCTTT.

Here the CDR3 DNA reads TGTGCCAGCAGTGTATCCCCGAACACTGAAGCTTTCTTT. Encoded protein: CASSVSPNTEAFF. The chain carries TRBV9 and TRBJ1-1; D is unclear. The CDR3 extends over 13 amino acids. V shed 5 bases and J shed 1 base, with 9 bases lying between them. Germline CDR1 reads SGDLS; CDR2 reads YYNGEE.

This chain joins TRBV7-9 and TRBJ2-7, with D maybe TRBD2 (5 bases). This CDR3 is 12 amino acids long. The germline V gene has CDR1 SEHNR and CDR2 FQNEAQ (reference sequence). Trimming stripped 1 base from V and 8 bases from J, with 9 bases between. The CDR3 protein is CASSLGGPKQYV. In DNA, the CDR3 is TGTGCCAGCAGCTTAGGCGGGCCAAAGCAGTACGTC.

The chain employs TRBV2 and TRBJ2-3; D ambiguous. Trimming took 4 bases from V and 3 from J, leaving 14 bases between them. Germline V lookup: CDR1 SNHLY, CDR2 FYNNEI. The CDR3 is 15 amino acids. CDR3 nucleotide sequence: TGTGCCAGCAGTGTTTACTTTAGGGCAACAGATACGCAGTATTTT. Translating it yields CASSVYFRATDTQYF.

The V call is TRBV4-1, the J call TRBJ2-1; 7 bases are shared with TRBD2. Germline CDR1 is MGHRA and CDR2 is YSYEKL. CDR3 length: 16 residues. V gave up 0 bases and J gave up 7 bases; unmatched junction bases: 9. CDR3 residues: CASSQEWLAERNEQFF. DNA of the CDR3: TGCGCCAGCAGCCAAGAATGGCTAGCGGAAAGGAATGAGCAGTTCTTC.

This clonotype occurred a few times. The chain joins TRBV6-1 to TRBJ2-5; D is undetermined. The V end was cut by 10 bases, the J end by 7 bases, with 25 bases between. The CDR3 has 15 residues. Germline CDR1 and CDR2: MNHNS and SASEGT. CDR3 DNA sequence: TGTGCCACCAGCAGCGAGGTGGGCGGCCCCCCGACCCAGTACTTC. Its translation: CATSSEVGGPPTQYF.